The entry below describes one T cell receptor (beta chain). It lacks a known antigen. The junction shows a germline mismatch at one end, possibly a read error. The CDR3 regions of human TCRbeta chains were analyzed by immunosequencing. The authors' analysis ran thus. TCRs in the repertoires were compared against a reference library of SARS-CoV-2-specific TCRs that had been generated with the MIRA antigen-specificity platform. Breadth was defined as the fraction of unique TCRs that were SARS-CoV-2-associated. Depth was defined as the fraction of total T cells that were SARS-CoV-2-associated. Each spike-specific TCR was assigned to its reactive spike region and to a CD4 or CD8 class using the MIRA data. Log10-transformed breadth and depth values were compared by one-way ANOVA with Sidak's multiple comparisons tests. Held by TCRdb, this immuneACCESS table contains in-frame sequences only and omits some clones. Under half of the omission traces to an unresolved V gene where checked; the cause of the rest is unknown. The D gene and trimming were derived from the DNA, and the V and J assignments and clone size from that table. The sample yields 100,000 to 150,000 clones; 70% to 90% were counted once. The ten largest clonotypes hold around 30% of the sample.

This record comes from a study of T cell responses to AZD1222 COVID-19 vaccine (dated by TCRdb to the early 2020s). About the study as a whole: AZD1222 recipients whose second dose came at about 4 weeks and those whose second dose came at about 12 weeks were combined into one group, since spike-specific TCR depth and breadth did not differ between the two schedules. TCR sequencing was performed for 230 to 250 trial participants, of whom 200 to 210 were given two doses of AZD1222 and 26 were given two doses of MenACWY control vaccine. Enrollment into the trials was organized by age into subgroups of 18-55, 56-69 and 70-plus years, and those subgroups contained roughly 140, 27 and 60 TCR-sequenced participants, respectively. What the authors observed across the whole study: Only six AZD1222 recipients were SARS-CoV-2 seropositive at baseline, limiting conclusions about previously exposed vaccinees. A significant rise in spike-specific TCR breadth and depth was observed after two AZD1222 doses relative to day 0 and relative to MenACWY recipients. In the small 56-69-year group, the increase in depth fell short of significance, most likely because of low power. Reportedly, close to half of the unique spike-specific TCRs recognized epitopes lying outside the regions that are mutated in the B.1.351 and B.1.1.7 variants. No day 14 peak-response samples were available, so repertoires were characterized only after the peak T cell response. Vaccine-associated CD4 TCRs spanned the whole spike protein, with dominant responses in regions 160-218 and 743-854. Most participants were white British and females outnumbered males, and the authors suggested that clonal diversity may have been underestimated.

The time point label for this specimen denotes: baseline before first vaccination. Vaccinee samples were obtained from the UK trials COV001 and COV002, which included a single-blind randomized controlled phase 2/3 trial of AZD1222 (ChAdOx1 nCoV-19) in healthy adults. For TCRbeta chain sequencing, PBMC samples were collected from trial participants at day 0 and at day 28 after the second dose. This sequence was found in an adult in good health. Sequences were derived from peripheral blood, sampled on day 0 of AZD1222 vaccination.

The CDR3 here reads CASSTSGGSSNEQFF. The nucleotide sequence reads TGTGCCAGCAGCACTAGCGGGGGGTCCTCCAATGAGCAGTTCTTC. The chain uses TRBV7-2 and TRBJ2-1; the junction holds 12 bases that match TRBD2. The germline V gene supplies CDR1 SGHTA and CDR2 FQGNSA. Inclusive of the bounding cysteine and phenylalanine, the CDR3 is 15 residues long. This entry keeps only the CDR3 DNA: 45 bases, framed from base 1.